This TCR beta chain was captured by sequencing in a study of T cells in Graves' hyperthyroidism and ophthalmopathy. The overall study: Peripheral blood was obtained at initial diagnosis, preceding any treatment.

The CDR3 has 15 amino acids. Trimming took 5 bases from V and 8 from J; bases not matched to a gene: 12. In germline, CDR1 is SGHTA, CDR2 FQGNSA. What was amplified from RNA transcripts were TCR beta CDR3 regions. The HTBI primer set drove a first-round RT-PCR of the TCR CDR3. TCRdb processed the multiplex PCR reads anew with MiXCR; each CDR3 protein has one entry. The sample contains around 720,000 distinct CDR3 sequences, 35% of which appear only once. This clonotype was seen many times. Patients were excluded because of uncontrolled infection, other autoimmune disease, pregnancy or lactation. This sample holds PBMCs from about 10 ml fresh peripheral blood.

The receptor comes from a woman aged 40 to 55 with Graves' hyperthyroidism. This chain links TRBV7-2 with TRBJ2-5, with 9 bases lining up with TRBD2. Sequencing was carried out using blood. The CDR3 loop reads CASSQWGGGVRTQYF. The CDR3 DNA sequence: TGTGCCAGCAGCCAGTGGGGCGGGGGGGTTCGTACCCAGTACTTC.